This T cell receptor beta chain derives from a study of long-term antiretroviral therapy in people with HIV. Researchers report immunoSEQ v3.0 was run at survey level. Measured with immunoSEQ multiplex PCR; TCRdb has only the in-frame clones, and not every one. Seen here are more than 15,000 clones, 85% to 90% observed once, and the top ten hold around 15%. Sample: unsorted PBMCs, taken roughly 2.3 years before starting antiretroviral therapy. This clonotype was sampled from a woman in her 30s with HIV.

The CDR3 loop is CASSPVKRAAFF. Here the CDR3 DNA reads TGTGCCAGCAGCCCCGTTAAGCGGGCGGCTTTCTTT. The gene calls are TRBV5-8 and TRBJ1-1; D ambiguous. The CDR3 extends over 12 amino acids. CDR1 and CDR2 (germline): SGHTS, YDEGEE. V gave up 4 bases and J gave up 11 bases, with 15 bases separating them. The full variable domain, its missing parts supplied by reference TRBV5-8 and TRBJ1-1, is EAGVTQSPTHLIKTRGQQATLRCSPISGHTSVYWYQQALGLGLQFLLWYDEGEERNRGNFPPRFSGRQFPNYSSELNVNALELEDSALYLCASSPVKRAAFFGQGTRLTVV.